This TCR beta chain came from a study of cytomegalovirus exposure and HLA in healthy donors. Study details: A prior study identified approximately 120 million unique TCR beta sequences from roughly 170 million T cells. General study points: A likely sequencing artifact accounted for one observed cluster of highly shared sequence variants. Later on, a genetic analysis was performed. It linked a missense variant in DCLRE1C with V- and J-gene trimming of TCR beta. HLA alleles showed associations with around 15,000 TCR beta sequences in a later analysis, at a 0.05 false discovery rate.

V lost 6 bases and J 3 bases, leaving 13 bases between the germline ends. From germline, CDR1 is MNHEY and CDR2 SVGAGI. The CDR3 covers 14 residues. PCR employed 60 Vbeta and 13 Jbeta primers. Repertoires were generated with immunoSEQ multiplex PCR, while TCRdb's copy carries only in-frame clones and drops some. The sample contains some 180,000 clones, roughly 80% of which appear only once. Worth noting for this clone: Its target is not known.

The source material was PBMCs. The chain uses TRBV6-5 and TRBJ2-3, with D possibly matching TRBD2 (6 bases). This receptor was taken from a woman aged 18-30 years in good health and CMV-seronegative. The CDR3 protein is CASSNGGRTDTQYF. In DNA, the CDR3 is TGTGCCAGCAGCAACGGGGGTAGGACAGATACGCAGTATTTT.